This is a list of T cell receptor beta chains from one sample in a study of T cell clonotyping in hematopoietic cell transplantation. Assay: immunoSEQ multiplex PCR; the TCRdb copy retains only in-frame clones and omits some. The table has more than 65,000 clones, approximately 94% seen once; the top ten hold 1.5% to 2%. Sequencing was performed on peripheral blood mononuclear cells. These receptors were obtained from a man over 45 in good health. Some clones in this sample may be carry-over from other donors' samples. CDR3s include the opening cysteine and the closing phenylalanine or tryptophan. A D gene is named only where the DNA matches it firmly. Size is omitted from some rows. Given values are once, few, many or a class for expanded clones.

j_call	clone_size	v_call	d_call	cdr3_aa	cdr3_nt
TRBJ1-3	once	TRBV7-2	.	CASSFVGGSGNTIYF	TGTGCCAGCAGCTTTGTAGGAGGCTCTGGAAACACCATATATTTT
TRBJ2-1	.	TRBV7-9	.	CASSFGRGNNEQFF	TGTGCCAGCAGCTTTGGGAGAGGGAACAATGAGCAGTTCTTC
TRBJ2-7	.	TRBV19	.	CASSIATAGEQYF	TGTGCCAGTAGTATAGCAACCGCGGGCGAGCAGTACTTC
TRBJ1-2	.	TRBV5-4	TRBD1	CASSPGTGVREPYGYTF	TGTGCCAGCAGCCCTGGGACAGGGGTTAGGGAACCATATGGCTACACCTTC
TRBJ1-5	.	TRBV19	.	CASSLNSNQPQHF	TGTGCCAGTAGTCTAAATAGCAATCAGCCCCAGCATTTT
TRBJ1-2	.	TRBV5-6	.	CASSRNRDPRPDYTF	TGTGCCAGCAGCCGAAACAGGGACCCGCGCCCGGACTACACCTTC
TRBJ1-4	.	TRBV5-5	.	CASSFPREKLFF	TGTGCCAGCAGCTTCCCCAGAGAAAAACTGTTTTTT
TRBJ1-2	once	TRBV14	.	CASSQDRGRGYGYTF	TGTGCCAGCAGCCAAGATCGCGGACGGGGTTATGGCTACACCTTC
TRBJ1-2	.	TRBV9	.	CASSGDGPDAGYTF	TGTGCCAGCAGCGGCGATGGCCCAGATGCTGGCTACACCTTC
TRBJ2-7	.	TRBV14	.	CASSSMGAKSYEQYF	TGTGCCAGCAGCAGTATGGGGGCCAAGTCCTACGAGCAGTACTTC
TRBJ2-3	.	TRBV11-2	TRBD1	CASSPGTGVVGTQYF	TGTGCCAGCAGCCCCGGGACAGGGGTCGTTGGTACGCAGTATTTT
TRBJ2-1	.	TRBV6-5	TRBD2	CASSSLAGETYNEQFF	TGTGCCAGCAGTTCCTTAGCGGGGGAGACCTACAATGAGCAGTTCTTC
TRBJ2-1	.	TRBV19	.	CASGRYNEQFF	TGTGCCAGTGGGAGATACAATGAGCAGTTCTTC
TRBJ1-1	few	TRBV30	.	CAWYLNTEAFF	TGTGCCTGGTACCTGAACACTGAAGCTTTCTTT
TRBJ2-5	.	TRBV5-1	TRBD2	CASSMSGRGQETQYF	TGCGCCAGCAGCATGAGCGGGAGAGGCCAAGAGACCCAGTACTTC
TRBJ2-7	.	TRBV7-3	.	CASSLSAARGYEQYF	TGTGCCAGCAGCTTAAGTGCGGCCAGGGGCTACGAGCAGTACTTC
TRBJ2-7	.	TRBV9	TRBD2	CASSVASGSVYEQYF	TGTGCCAGCAGCGTTGCTAGCGGGAGTGTCTACGAGCAGTACTTC
TRBJ1-2	few	TRBV5-1	.	CASSPRSAGSYTF	TGCGCCAGCAGCCCCAGATCGGCCGGGAGCTACACCTTC
TRBJ2-1	.	TRBV5-6	.	CASSLVGAYNEQFF	TGTGCCAGCAGCCTCGTGGGGGCCTACAATGAGCAGTTCTTC
TRBJ1-2	once	TRBV7-9	.	CASSLGDYGYTF	TGTGCCAGCAGCTTAGGAGATTATGGCTACACCTTC
TRBJ1-2	.	TRBV6-5	.	CASSYSPSKGLTGYTF	TGTGCCAGCAGTTACTCGCCTAGTAAAGGGTTGACTGGCTACACCTTC
TRBJ2-7	.	TRBV27	.	CASSFKADSYEQYF	TGTGCCAGCAGTTTTAAAGCGGACAGCTACGAGCAGTACTTC
TRBJ1-2	.	TRBV19	.	CASTDRIFYGYTF	TGTGCCAGTACTGACAGGATCTTCTATGGCTACACCTTC
TRBJ2-1	.	TRBV9	TRBD1	CASSATGSSYNEQFF	TGTGCCAGCAGCGCGACAGGGAGCTCCTACAATGAGCAGTTCTTC
TRBJ1-1	.	TRBV4-2	.	CASSQDAGEYMNTEAFF	TGTGCCAGCAGCCAAGATGCGGGCGAGTACATGAACACTGAAGCTTTCTTT
TRBJ2-7	.	TRBV10-3	.	CAISPVASTYEQYF	TGTGCCATCAGTCCGGTGGCGTCCACATACGAGCAGTACTTC
TRBJ1-2	.	TRBV19	.	CASLPGTVDFYGYTF	TGTGCCAGCCTGCCGGGGACCGTCGATTTCTATGGCTACACCTTC
TRBJ2-2	.	TRBV28	.	CASSSTGWKTGELFF	TGTGCCAGCAGTTCCACAGGGTGGAAAACCGGGGAGCTGTTTTTT
TRBJ1-2	.	TRBV27	.	CASSLKGFTNYGYTF	TGTGCCAGCAGTTTGAAAGGGTTCACTAACTATGGCTACACCTTC
TRBJ1-1	.	TRBV9	.	CASSEFLNTEAFF	TGTGCCAGCAGCGAATTTTTGAACACTGAAGCTTTCTTT
TRBJ2-2	.	TRBV6-4	.	CASSEVLSGELFF	TGTGCCAGCAGTGAAGTCTTGTCCGGGGAGCTGTTTTTT
TRBJ2-6	.	TRBV5-1	.	CASSSITGANVLTF	TGCGCCAGCAGCTCCATCACTGGGGCCAACGTCCTGACTTTC
TRBJ2-3	.	TRBV5-6	.	CASSSILARGEAYTDTQYF	TGTGCCAGCAGCTCGATCCTGGCTAGGGGGGAGGCCTACACAGATACGCAGTATTTT
TRBJ2-4	.	TRBV5-1	.	CASSSARRDIQYF	TGCGCCAGCAGCTCGGCCAGGCGAGACATTCAGTACTTC
TRBJ2-2	.	TRBV7-2	TRBD2	CASSTEGLASGELFF	TGTGCCAGCAGCACGGAGGGACTAGCATCCGGGGAGCTGTTTTTT
TRBJ2-7	.	TRBV5-1	TRBD1	CASSLPRDRGDEQYF	TGCGCCAGCAGCTTGCCCCGGGACAGGGGCGACGAGCAGTACTTC
TRBJ1-5	.	TRBV4-2	.	CASSHIEGSGQPQHF	TGTGCCAGCAGCCATATTGAAGGATCGGGGCAGCCCCAGCATTTT
TRBJ2-2	.	TRBV27	.	CASSLWERNTGELFF	TGTGCCAGCAGTTTATGGGAACGGAACACCGGGGAGCTGTTTTTT
TRBJ1-1	.	TRBV28	.	CASTTRSEAFF	TGTGCCAGTACGACCAGAAGCGAAGCTTTCTTT
TRBJ1-1	.	TRBV19	.	CASTSDSLRVNTEAFF	TGTGCCAGTACCTCGGACAGTCTGCGGGTGAACACTGAAGCTTTCTTT
TRBJ2-3	.	TRBV7-2	.	CASSFRAGRTDTQYF	TGTGCCAGCAGCTTCCGGGCTGGGCGCACAGATACGCAGTATTTT
TRBJ2-5	.	TRBV11-2	TRBD1	CASSLDRGRETQYF	TGTGCCAGCAGCTTAGACAGGGGGCGGGAGACCCAGTACTTC
TRBJ2-7	once	TRBV13	TRBD1	CASSSSQTGPEQYF	TGTGCCAGCAGCTCCAGCCAGACAGGGCCCGAGCAGTACTTC
TRBJ2-5	.	TRBV28	TRBD2	CASSLSTGGQQETQYF	TGTGCCAGCAGTTTATCGACGGGAGGACAACAAGAGACCCAGTACTTC
TRBJ2-2	.	TRBV6-6	.	CASSPRREELFF	TGTGCCAGCAGCCCCCGAAGGGAGGAGCTGTTTTTT
TRBJ2-5	.	TRBV9	.	CASSERYGGTQYF	TGTGCCAGCAGCGAACGTTATGGGGGGACCCAGTACTTC
TRBJ2-1	.	TRBV9	TRBD2	CASSVEWTSPYNEQFF	TGTGCCAGCAGCGTAGAATGGACTAGCCCATACAATGAGCAGTTCTTC
TRBJ2-3	.	TRBV11-2	.	CASSLGRGSTQYF	TGTGCCAGCAGCTTAGGGCGCGGTAGCACGCAGTATTTT
TRBJ1-1	.	TRBV7-9	TRBD1	CASTLDRGTEAFF	TGTGCCAGCACTCTGGACAGGGGCACTGAAGCTTTCTTT